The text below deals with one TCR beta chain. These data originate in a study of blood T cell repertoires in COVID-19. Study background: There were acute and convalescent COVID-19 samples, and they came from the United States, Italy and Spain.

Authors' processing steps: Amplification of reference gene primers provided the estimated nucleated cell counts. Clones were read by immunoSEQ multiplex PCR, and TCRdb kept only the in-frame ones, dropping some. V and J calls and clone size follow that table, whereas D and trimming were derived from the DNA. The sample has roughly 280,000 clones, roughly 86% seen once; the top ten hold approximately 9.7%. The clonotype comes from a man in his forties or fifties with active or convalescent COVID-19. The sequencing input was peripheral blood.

CDR3: CASSTGLSGNTIYF. For the CDR3, the DNA is TGTGCCAGCAGCACCGGACTCTCTGGAAACACCATATATTTT. V gene TRBV7-2 combines with J gene TRBJ1-3, with no clear D. The germline V gene has CDR1 SGHTA and CDR2 FQGNSA. The CDR3 has 14 residues. Trimming left V 5 bases short and J 0 bases short, with 8 bases between.